Reported below is one T cell receptor (beta chain). Its target is not known. This entry is derived from a study of post-analysis software for immune sequencing data. Whole-study findings and limits: Multiple sclerosis was associated with a significant reduction in normalized Chao1 diversity relative to controls. Samples from a shared batch, those prepared together, strongly co-clustered by F measure. With TRBV5-6, TRBV5-1 and TRBV20-1 included, several TRBV segments were more frequent in patients than in controls.

Presence of unique molecular identifiers characterized the TCR beta cDNA libraries. From 1 to 10 million T cells, roughly 540,000 cDNA molecules were obtained. TCRdb reanalysed the PCR reads using MiXCR and keeps one entry per CDR3 protein. The table records fewer than 550,000 distinct CDR3 sequences, around a third of them present only once. The V end lost 0 bases, the J end lost 8 bases, and 13 bases lay between the germline ends. CDR1 and CDR2 from the germline V gene are LNHNV and YYDKDF (reference sequence). The CDR3 contains 14 residues. Sequenced sample: blood. The chain carries TRBV15 and TRBJ1-2; possibly TRBD1 for D (6 bases). This receptor was identified in a girl aged 2-17 years with multiple sclerosis. The CDR3 coding sequence is TGTGCCACCAGCAGAGACCCCGGGGGGCCAGGCTACACCTTC. Protein sequence: CATSRDPGGPGYTF.